The 21 T cell receptor beta chains below all came from one sample that was sequenced in a study of regulatory T cells in long-lasting Graves disease. Time point indicated: persistent/refractory GD, antithyroid drugs over 5 years with positive TRAb. Extracted RNA from PBMCs served as the source of the TCR library. Investigators prepared the TCR beta libraries by applying iRepertoire HTBI primers and Arm-PCR of CDR3 regions. Via MiXCR, TCRdb re-called the multiplex PCR reads, giving one row per CDR3 protein. Of a few hundred thousand distinct CDR3 sequences in the sample, roughly a quarter were seen once. The sample in question was peripheral blood mononuclear cells (PBMCs), obtained when the disease was refractory, from a patient treated with antithyroid drugs. These receptors came from a female donor with Graves disease.

The rearrangement joins TRBV18 to TRBJ1-1; 7 bases fit TRBD1. Germline CDR1 reads KGHSH; CDR2 reads LQKENI. This CDR3 spans 14 amino acids. Germline trimming cut 6 bases from V and 1 base from J; bases unmatched to any gene: 5. CDR3 sequence: CASSPGQKNTEAFF. The CDR3 coding sequence is TGTGCCAGCTCGCCGGGACAGAAGAACACTGAAGCTTTCTTT.

The genes are TRBV4-3 and TRBJ1-1; D is unclear. CDR3 length: 13 residues. V was clipped by 0 bases and J by 5 bases, with 7 bases between them. The germline V gene encodes CDR1 LGHNA and CDR2 YSLEER. CDR3 bases: TGCGCCAGCAGCCAAGACAGTAGTACTGAAGCTTTCTTT. As protein: CASSQDSSTEAFF.

This clonotype was recorded many times. This sequence joins TRBV12-3 or TRBV12-4 and TRBJ2-5; the D is unclear. The CDR3 has 16 residues. V gave up 6 bases and J gave up 3 bases, with 20 bases separating them. This CDR3 is CASSPLGRSIEETQYF. CDR3 DNA sequence: TGTGCCAGCAGCCCCTTGGGCAGGAGTATAGAAGAGACCCAGTACTTC.

In its sample, this clonotype was seen many times. The chain links TRBV12-3 or TRBV12-4 to TRBJ1-4, with 7 bases fitting TRBD1. Trimming cost V 5 bases and J 0 bases; bases outside gene matches: 6. CDR3 size: 16 residues. CDR3 DNA: TGTGCCAGCAGTGACCTCGACAGGGCAACTAATGAAAAACTGTTTTTT. Translated, it gives CASSDLDRATNEKLFF.

There are a few counts of this clonotype. V gene TRBV4-3 combines with J gene TRBJ2-2; 10 positions agree with TRBD2. Germline lookup yields CDR1 LGHNA and CDR2 YSLEER. This CDR3 has 13 residues. Trimming cost V 2 bases and J 12 bases; bases outside gene matches: 3. CDR3 in DNA: TGCGCCAGCAGCCAAAAAGCGGGAGGGCAGCTGTTTTTT. It specifies CASSQKAGGQLFF.

This clonotype showed up just a few times. This sequence joins TRBV27 and TRBJ1-2; unclear D gene. CDR3 size: 17 residues. Between the trimmed V and J ends, which lost 3 bases and 6 bases, there was a span of 23 bases. From germline, CDR1 is MNHEY and CDR2 SMNVEV (reference sequence). The CDR3 DNA is TGTGCCAGCAGTTTGAGGTACAGCGGCGGTAACAGTGATGGCTACACCTTC. It codes for CASSLRYSGGNSDGYTF.

This chain connects TRBV29-1 to TRBJ1-2; TRBD1 matches at 9 bases. Germline CDR1 is SQVTM and CDR2 is ANQGSEA. The CDR3 is made up of 12 amino acids. J lost 4 bases, V lost 6 bases, and 3 bases had no gene match. The CDR3 region is CSVWDRAYGYTF. CDR3 sequence (DNA): TGCAGCGTGTGGGACAGGGCCTATGGCTACACCTTC.

This clonotype was picked up many times. The CDR3 sequence is CASSEAGYQETQYF. The DNA for the CDR3 is TGTGCCAGCAGTGAAGCCGGGTACCAAGAGACCCAGTACTTC. The V call is TRBV2, the J call TRBJ2-5; unclear D gene. The CDR3 loop spans 14 amino acids. Trimming shortened V by 0 bases and J by 0 bases, and 5 bases separated the two germline ends. Germline-derived CDR1 and CDR2 are SNHLY and FYNNEI.

In this sample, this clonotype turned up many times. The V and J genes are TRBV30 and TRBJ2-5; TRBD1 aligns across 7 bases. This CDR3 is 15 amino acids long. V lost 0 bases and J lost 5; bases outside the gene matches: 9. Germline loops: CDR1 GTSNPN, CDR2 SVGIG (reference sequence). The CDR3 coding sequence is TGTGCCTGGAGTGTCTTGGCAGGGGGACCGGAGACCCAGTACTTC. Translation: CAWSVLAGGPETQYF.

V usage is TRBV7-9 and J usage is TRBJ2-7; the match to TRBD1 covers 8 bases. V lost 8 bases to trimming and J lost 3 bases; unmatched junction nucleotides: 6. The CDR3 contains 13 residues. Germline lookup yields CDR1 SEHNR and CDR2 FQNEAQ (reference sequence). The CDR3 region has the DNA TGTGCCAGCTCAGGGGGCTTCTTCTACGAGCAGTACTTC. It yields the protein CASSGGFFYEQYF.

A single count supports this clonotype. The chain carries TRBV6-5 and TRBJ2-1; possibly TRBD2 for D (5 bases). Per the germline V gene, CDR1 is MNHEY and CDR2 is SVGAGI. Between the trimmed V and J ends, which lost 2 bases and 3 bases, there was a span of 14 bases. This CDR3 contains 16 residues. DNA for the CDR3: TGTGCCAGCAGTTACGAGCGGAGCGGATACTACAATGAGCAGTTCTTC. This gives the protein CASSYERSGYYNEQFF.

The chain combines TRBV9 with TRBJ1-4; D unclear. The germline CDR1 and CDR2 sequences are SGDLS and YYNGEE. V lost 0 bases to trimming and J lost 8 bases, with 11 bases between them. The CDR3 has 14 amino acids. The CDR3 is CASSVAVVSEKLFF. In nucleotides, the CDR3 is TGTGCCAGCAGCGTAGCCGTGGTTAGCGAAAAACTGTTTTTT. The full variable domain, its missing parts supplied by reference TRBV9 and TRBJ1-4, is DSGVTQTPKHLITATGQRVTLRCSPRSGDLSVYWYQQSLDQGLQFLIQYYNGEERAKGNILERFSAQQFPDLHSELNLSSLELGDSALYFCASSVAVVSEKLFFGSGTQLSVL.

This clonotype was seen a handful of times. The V gene is TRBV12-3 or TRBV12-4, the J gene TRBJ2-5; no reliable D call. Near its end, the DNA agrees better with TRBJ2-1, so the J call may be wrong. The CDR3 runs 13 residues. The CDR3 spells CASRAPSYNEQFF. The CDR3 DNA reads TGTGCCAGCAGAGCACCAAGTTACAATGAGCAGTTCTTC.

Concerning this clonotype: With a much larger clone just one base away, this may be a read error. The rearrangement joins TRBV2 to TRBJ2-5; 16 nucleotides match TRBD2. Per the germline V gene, CDR1 is SNHLY and CDR2 is FYNNEI. The CDR3 loop spans 18 amino acids. CDR3 bases: TGTGTCAGCAGTCCCTTCGGGACTAGCGGGGGGGGCCGAGAGACCCAGTACTTC. This codes for CVSSPFGTSGGGRETQYF.

This clonotype has just a few counts. The chain uses TRBV6-5 and TRBJ1-2; 10 bases are a match to TRBD1. The CDR3 totals 16 residues. Germline CDR1 reads MNHEY; CDR2 reads SVGAGI. V lost 2 bases and J lost 4; bases outside the gene matches: 7. CDR3 protein: CASSYKTGGPFYGYTF. The CDR3 DNA is TGTGCCAGCAGTTACAAGACAGGGGGCCCCTTCTATGGCTACACCTTC.

This chain joins TRBV19 and TRBJ2-2; 8 positions agree with TRBD2. Germline V gives CDR1 LNHDA, CDR2 SQIVND (reference sequence). The trim removed 7 bases at V and 1 base at J, leaving 2 bases unmatched. The CDR3 has 14 residues. The CDR3 here is CASISGRNTGELFF. In DNA, the CDR3 is TGTGCCAGTATAAGCGGGAGGAACACCGGGGAGCTGTTTTTT.

The CDR3 here is CASRAYGTSSYNEQFF. DNA for the CDR3: TGTGCCAGCAGAGCCTATGGGACCAGCTCCTACAATGAGCAGTTCTTC. The V call is TRBV7-8, the J call TRBJ2-1, with D perhaps TRBD1 or TRBD2 (5 bases each). The CDR3 has 16 residues. Trimming left V 6 bases short and J 0 bases short, with 15 bases between. The germline V gene encodes CDR1 SGHVS and CDR2 FQNEAQ.

This sequence joins TRBV30 and TRBJ1-4; TRBD1 is a possible D gene (6 bases). Germline CDR1 reads GTSNPN; CDR2 reads SVGIG (reference sequence). The CDR3 loop spans 13 amino acids. Trimming left V 0 bases short and J 8 bases short, with 10 bases between. Here the CDR3 DNA reads TGTGCCTGGAGTGTGGACAGCTCGGAAAAACTGTTTTTT. This encodes CAWSVDSSEKLFF.

This clonotype showed up just a few times. The CDR3 does not close with the conserved phenylalanine or tryptophan, likely indicating a read error. V gene TRBV27 combines with J gene TRBJ2-7; D call uncertain. Trimming cost V 0 bases and J 6 bases, with 15 bases left between them. The CDR3 is made up of 15 amino acids. CDR1 is MNHEY and CDR2 is SMNVEV in the germline V gene (reference sequence). The chain's CDR3 is CASSLSGVPFGEQYL. The CDR3 DNA reads as TGTGCCAGCAGTTTATCTGGAGTCCCGTTCGGCGAGCAGTACCTC.

V usage is TRBV10-3 and J usage is TRBJ1-4; D is unclear. Germline V gene data show CDR1 as ENHRY and CDR2 as SYGVKD. The CDR3 spans 15 residues. Trimming took off 6 bases at V and 0 bases at J, with 11 bases between the two ends. The chain's CDR3 is CAISQDGATNEKLFF. The CDR3 coding sequence is TGTGCCATCAGCCAGGACGGAGCAACTAATGAAAAACTGTTTTTT.

The J gene is TRBJ2-3, the V gene TRBV28; D is ambiguous. V was shortened by 1 base and J by 6 bases, with 8 bases between the two germline ends. Germline V lookup: CDR1 MDHEN, CDR2 SYDVKM. CDR3 length: 13 residues. As DNA, the CDR3 is TGTGCCAGCAGTTTATTTGGGCGGGATACGCAGTATTTT. This sequence encodes CASSLFGRDTQYF.